The clone carrying this TCR beta chain was seen ten or more times. What it recognizes is unknown. The sample originates from a study of CD8 T cells in ankylosing spondylitis. Points from the study as a whole: In ankylosing spondylitis patients, matched synovial fluid reportedly showed significant enrichment of disease-linked clones. Characteristic, it appeared, of ankylosing spondylitis blood was a TCR beta motif of about eight highly homologous variants. Existing reports had already noted some motif variants in reactive arthritis synovial fluid and blood.

TCRdb reanalysed the 5' RACE reads using MiXCR and keeps one entry per CDR3 protein. The sample records a few hundred thousand distinct CDR3 sequences, about 12% being singletons. The TCR originated in a male donor with ankylosing spondylitis. The sequenced material came from blood, either unsorted or a sorted T cell fraction (not recorded which).

In nucleotides, the CDR3 is TGTGCCAGCAGCCCGGACAGGGTTAATGAAAAACTGTTTTTT. Translating it yields CASSPDRVNEKLFF. This chain links TRBV12-3 or TRBV12-4 with TRBJ1-4; 8 nucleotides align to TRBD1. V was pared by 6 bases and J by 4 bases, with 4 bases of the junction left unmatched. The CDR3 has 14 residues.